The entry that follows covers one T cell receptor beta chain sequence. The antigen is undetermined. The CDR3 runs to 12 residues. The V gene's germline CDR1 is SGHNT and CDR2 YENEEA. V shed 5 bases and J shed 9 bases, with 11 bases lying between them. This PCR relied on a set of 60 Vbeta primers and 13 Jbeta primers. Method: immunoSEQ multiplex PCR; TCRdb's copy keeps in-frame clones and lacks some. The sample totals about 140,000 clones. The data were obtained in a study of cytomegalovirus exposure and HLA in healthy donors. Study-wide results and caveats: A link between a missense DCLRE1C variant and TCR beta V- and J-gene trimming emerged from a later analysis.

The chain employs TRBV11-3 and TRBJ2-1; D is perhaps TRBD2 (5 bases). Sequences were obtained from PBMCs. The source is a woman aged 18-30 years in good health and CMV-seronegative. The CDR3: CASSRLRGEQFF. The CDR3 nucleotides are TGTGCCAGCAGCCGTCTCCGGGGTGAGCAGTTCTTC.